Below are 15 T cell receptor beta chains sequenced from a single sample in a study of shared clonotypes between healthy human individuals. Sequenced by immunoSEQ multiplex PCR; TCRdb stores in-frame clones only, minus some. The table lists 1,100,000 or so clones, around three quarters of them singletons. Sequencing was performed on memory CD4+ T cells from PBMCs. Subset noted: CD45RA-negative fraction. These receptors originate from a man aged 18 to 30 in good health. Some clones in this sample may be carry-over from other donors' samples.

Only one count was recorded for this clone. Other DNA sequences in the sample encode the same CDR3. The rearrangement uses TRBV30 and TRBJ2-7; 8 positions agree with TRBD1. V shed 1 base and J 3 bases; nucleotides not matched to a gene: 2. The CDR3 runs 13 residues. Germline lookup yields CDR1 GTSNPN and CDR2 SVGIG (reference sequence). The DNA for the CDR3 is TGTGCCTGGAGTGCTGACAGGGGCTACGAGCAGTACTTC. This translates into CAWSADRGYEQYF.

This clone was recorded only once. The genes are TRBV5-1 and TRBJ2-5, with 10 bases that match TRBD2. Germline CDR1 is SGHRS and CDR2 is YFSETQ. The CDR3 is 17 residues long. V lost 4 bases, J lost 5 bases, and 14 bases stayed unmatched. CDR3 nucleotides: TGCGCCAGCAGCCACGCTAGCGGGAGAGCAAGGGGGGAGACCCAGTACTTC. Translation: CASSHASGRARGETQYF. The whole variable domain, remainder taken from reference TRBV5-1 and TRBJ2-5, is KAGVTQTPRYLIKTRGQQVTLSCSPISGHRSVSWYQQTPGQGLQFLFEYFSETQRNKGNFPGRFSGRQFSNSRSEMNVSTLELGDSALYLCASSHASGRARGETQYFGPGTRLLVL.

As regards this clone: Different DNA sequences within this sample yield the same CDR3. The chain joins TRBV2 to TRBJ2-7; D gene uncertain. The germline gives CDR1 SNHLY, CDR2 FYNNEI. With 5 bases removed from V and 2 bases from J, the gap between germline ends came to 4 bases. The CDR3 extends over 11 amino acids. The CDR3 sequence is CASSLAYEQYF. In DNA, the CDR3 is TGTGCCAGCAGTCTAGCCTACGAGCAGTACTTC.

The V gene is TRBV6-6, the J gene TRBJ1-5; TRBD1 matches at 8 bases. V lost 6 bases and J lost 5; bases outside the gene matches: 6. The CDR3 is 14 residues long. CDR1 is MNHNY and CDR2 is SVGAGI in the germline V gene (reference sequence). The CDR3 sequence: CASSGQGNDQPQHF. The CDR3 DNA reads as TGTGCCAGCAGCGGACAGGGAAACGATCAGCCCCAGCATTTT.

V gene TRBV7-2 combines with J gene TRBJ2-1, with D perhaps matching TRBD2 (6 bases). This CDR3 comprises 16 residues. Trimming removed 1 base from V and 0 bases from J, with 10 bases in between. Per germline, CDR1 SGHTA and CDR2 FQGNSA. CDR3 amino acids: CASSLGGDSSYNEQFF. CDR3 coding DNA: TGTGCCAGCAGCTTAGGGGGGGATAGCTCCTACAATGAGCAGTTCTTC.

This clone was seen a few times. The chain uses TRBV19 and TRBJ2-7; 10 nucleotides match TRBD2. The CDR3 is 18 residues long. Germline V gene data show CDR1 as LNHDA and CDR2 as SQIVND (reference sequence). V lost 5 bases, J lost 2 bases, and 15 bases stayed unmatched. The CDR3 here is CASSLAGGPIKVPYEQYF. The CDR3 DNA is TGTGCCAGTAGTTTAGCGGGAGGCCCCATCAAGGTCCCCTACGAGCAGTACTTC.

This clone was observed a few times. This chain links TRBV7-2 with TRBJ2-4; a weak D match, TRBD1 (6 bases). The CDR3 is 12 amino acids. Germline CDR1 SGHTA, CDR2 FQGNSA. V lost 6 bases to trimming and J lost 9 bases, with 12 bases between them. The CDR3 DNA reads TGTGCCAGCAGGGGCCAGGGGTCCATTCAGTACTTC. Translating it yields CASRGQGSIQYF. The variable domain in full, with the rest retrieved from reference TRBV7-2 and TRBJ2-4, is GAGVSQSPSNKVTEKGKDVELRCDPISGHTALYWYRQSLGQGLEFLIYFQGNSAPDKSGLPSDRFSAERTGGSVSTLTIQRTQQEDSAVYLCASRGQGSIQYFGAGTRLSVL.

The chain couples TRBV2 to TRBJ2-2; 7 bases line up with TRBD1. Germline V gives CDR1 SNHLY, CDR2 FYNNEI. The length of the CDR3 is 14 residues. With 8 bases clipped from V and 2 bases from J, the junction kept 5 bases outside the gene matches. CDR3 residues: CASLRDRNTGELFF. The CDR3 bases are TGTGCCAGCTTAAGGGACAGAAACACCGGGGAGCTGTTTTTT.

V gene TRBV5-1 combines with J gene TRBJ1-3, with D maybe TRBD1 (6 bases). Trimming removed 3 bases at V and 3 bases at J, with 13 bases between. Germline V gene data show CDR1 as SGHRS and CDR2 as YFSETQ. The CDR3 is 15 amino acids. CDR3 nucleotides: TGCGCCAGCAGCTACGAAGGGGGATTTGGAAACACCATATATTTT. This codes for CASSYEGGFGNTIYF.

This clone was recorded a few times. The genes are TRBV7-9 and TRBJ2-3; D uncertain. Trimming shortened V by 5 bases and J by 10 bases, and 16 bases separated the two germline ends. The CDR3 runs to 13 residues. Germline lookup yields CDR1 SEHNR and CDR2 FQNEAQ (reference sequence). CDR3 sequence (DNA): TGTGCCAGCAGCCCCAACCGAGACTCCCCGCAGTATTTT. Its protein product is CASSPNRDSPQYF.

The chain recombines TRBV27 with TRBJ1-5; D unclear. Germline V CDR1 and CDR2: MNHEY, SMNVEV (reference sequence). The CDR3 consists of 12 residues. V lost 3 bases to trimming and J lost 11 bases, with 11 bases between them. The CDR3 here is CASSFSGGSQHF. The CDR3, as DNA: TGTGCCAGCAGTTTTTCGGGTGGGTCCCAGCATTTT.

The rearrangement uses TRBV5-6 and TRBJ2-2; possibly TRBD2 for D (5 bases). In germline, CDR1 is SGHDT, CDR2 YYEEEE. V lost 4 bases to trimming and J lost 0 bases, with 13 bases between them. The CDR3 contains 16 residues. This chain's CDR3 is CASSVRSGANTGELFF. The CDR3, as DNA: TGTGCCAGCAGCGTGAGGTCCGGGGCGAACACCGGGGAGCTGTTTTTT.

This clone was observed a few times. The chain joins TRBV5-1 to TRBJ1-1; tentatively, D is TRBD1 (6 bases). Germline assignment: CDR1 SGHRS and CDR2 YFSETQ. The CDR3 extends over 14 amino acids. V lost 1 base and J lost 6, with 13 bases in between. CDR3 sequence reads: CASSLRGADPEAFF. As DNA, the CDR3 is TGCGCCAGCAGCTTGCGGGGGGCAGATCCTGAAGCTTTCTTT.

The CDR3 nucleotides read TGTGCCAGCAGCAAAGGGACTAATGAAAAACTGTTTTTT. This codes for CASSKGTNEKLFF. The genes are TRBV5-4 and TRBJ1-4; no clear D. CDR1 is SGHNT, CDR2 YYREEE, per germline (reference sequence). The CDR3 totals 13 residues. V was clipped by 4 bases and J by 2 bases, with 6 bases between them.

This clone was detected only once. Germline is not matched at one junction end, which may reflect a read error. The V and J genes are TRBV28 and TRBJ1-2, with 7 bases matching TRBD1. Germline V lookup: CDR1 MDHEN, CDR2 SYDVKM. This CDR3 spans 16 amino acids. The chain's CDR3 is CASTGYSATGPSAAFF. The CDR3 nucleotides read TGTGCCAGCACTGGGTACTCCGCGACAGGGCCTTCTGCTGCCTTCTTC.